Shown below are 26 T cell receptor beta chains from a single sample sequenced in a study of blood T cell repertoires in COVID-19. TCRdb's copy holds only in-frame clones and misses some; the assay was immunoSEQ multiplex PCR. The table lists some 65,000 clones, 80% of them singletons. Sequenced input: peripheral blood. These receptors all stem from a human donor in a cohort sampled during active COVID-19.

The CDR3 DNA follows: TGTGCCAGCAGCACGCGACAAACTAGCGCTAAGACCCAGTACTTC. It specifies CASSTRQTSAKTQYF. The chain uses TRBV7-8 and TRBJ2-5; 7 nucleotides match TRBD2. CDR1 and CDR2 (germline): SGHVS, FQNEAQ. V lost 5 bases, J lost 6 bases, and 12 bases stayed unmatched. The CDR3 runs to 15 residues.

In DNA, the CDR3 is TGTGCCAGCAGCTGGGGACTAGCAGTCGATACGCAGTATTTT. Its translation is CASSWGLAVDTQYF. The chain recombines TRBV5-6 with TRBJ2-3; 9 nucleotides match TRBD2. The CDR3 covers 14 residues. The germline V gene encodes CDR1 SGHDT and CDR2 YYEEEE. V shed 3 bases and J 6 bases; nucleotides not matched to a gene: 5.

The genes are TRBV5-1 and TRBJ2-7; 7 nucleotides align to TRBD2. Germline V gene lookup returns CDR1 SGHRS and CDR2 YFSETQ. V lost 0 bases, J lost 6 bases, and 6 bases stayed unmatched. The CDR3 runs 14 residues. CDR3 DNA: TGCGCCAGCAGCTTGGCCGCTAGCGGATCCGAGCAGTACTTC. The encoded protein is CASSLAASGSEQYF.

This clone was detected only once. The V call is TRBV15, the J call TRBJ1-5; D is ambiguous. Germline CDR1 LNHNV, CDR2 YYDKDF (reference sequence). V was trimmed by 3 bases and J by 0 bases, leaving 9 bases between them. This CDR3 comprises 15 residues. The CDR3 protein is CATSSGQHSNQPQHF. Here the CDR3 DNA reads TGTGCCACCAGCAGTGGGCAGCATAGCAATCAGCCCCAGCATTTT.

The CDR3 here is CASSSQGANTEAFF. CDR3 in DNA: TGTGCCAGCAGCTCTCAGGGGGCAAACACTGAAGCTTTCTTT. This sequence joins TRBV7-2 and TRBJ1-1; 8 bases match TRBD1. Per the germline V gene, CDR1 is SGHTA and CDR2 is FQGNSA. The V gene end was trimmed by 4 bases and the J gene end by 2 bases; junction bases not matched to a gene: 3. The CDR3 is made up of 14 amino acids. Using reference TRBV7-2 and TRBJ1-1 for the parts outside the CDR3, the full variable domain is GAGVSQSPSNKVTEKGKDVELRCDPISGHTALYWYRQSLGQGLEFLIYFQGNSAPDKSGLPSDRFSAERTGGSVSTLTIQRTQQEDSAVYLCASSSQGANTEAFFGQGTRLTVV.

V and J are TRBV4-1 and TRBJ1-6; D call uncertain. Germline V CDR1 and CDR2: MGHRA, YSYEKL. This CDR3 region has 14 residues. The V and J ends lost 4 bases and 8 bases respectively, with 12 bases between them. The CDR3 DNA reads TGCGCCAGCAGCCCTTCCCATCAGGATTCACCCCTCCACTTT. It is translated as CASSPSHQDSPLHF.

CDR3 amino acids: CASSTGQGATDTQYF. Written as DNA, the CDR3 is TGTGCCAGCAGCACCGGACAGGGCGCCACAGATACGCAGTATTTT. This chain joins TRBV7-9 and TRBJ2-3; 8 bases align to TRBD1. The CDR3 runs to 15 residues. The ends lost 5 bases at V and 2 bases at J; junction bases unmatched: 6. Germline V gene data show CDR1 as SEHNR and CDR2 as FQNEAQ (reference sequence).

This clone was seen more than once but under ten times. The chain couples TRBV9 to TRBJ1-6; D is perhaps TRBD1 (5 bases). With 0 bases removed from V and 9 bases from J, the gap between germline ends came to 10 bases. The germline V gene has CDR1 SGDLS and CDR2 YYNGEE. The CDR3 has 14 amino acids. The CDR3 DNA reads TGTGCCAGCAGCGTAGACCAGGGAGGTTCACCCCTCCACTTT. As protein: CASSVDQGGSPLHF.

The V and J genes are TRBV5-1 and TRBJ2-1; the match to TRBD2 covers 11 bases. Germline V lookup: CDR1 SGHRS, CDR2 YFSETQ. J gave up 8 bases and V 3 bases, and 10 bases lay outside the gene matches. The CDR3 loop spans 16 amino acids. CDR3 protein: CASSYLTSGIGDEQFF. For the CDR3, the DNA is TGCGCCAGCAGCTATTTGACTAGCGGGATAGGTGATGAGCAGTTCTTC.

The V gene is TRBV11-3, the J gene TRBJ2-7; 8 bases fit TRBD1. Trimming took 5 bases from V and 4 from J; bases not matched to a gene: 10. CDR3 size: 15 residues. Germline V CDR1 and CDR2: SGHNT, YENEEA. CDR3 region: CASSLDRAIVYEQYF. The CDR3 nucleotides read TGTGCCAGCAGCCTGGACAGGGCCATTGTTTACGAGCAGTACTTC.

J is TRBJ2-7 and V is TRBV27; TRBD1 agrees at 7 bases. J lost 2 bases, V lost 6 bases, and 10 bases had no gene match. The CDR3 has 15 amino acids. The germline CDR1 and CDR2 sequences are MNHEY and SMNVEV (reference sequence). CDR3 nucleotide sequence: TGTGCCAGCAGAGCTCCGGGACAGAGAACCTACGAGCAGTACTTC. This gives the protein CASRAPGQRTYEQYF.

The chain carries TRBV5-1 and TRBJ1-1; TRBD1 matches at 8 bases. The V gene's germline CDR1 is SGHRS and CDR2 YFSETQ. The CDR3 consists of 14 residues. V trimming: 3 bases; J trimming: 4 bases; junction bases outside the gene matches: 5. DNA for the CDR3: TGCGCCAGCAGCTCACAGGGGGGCGTCACTGAAGCTTTCTTT. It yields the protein CASSSQGGVTEAFF.

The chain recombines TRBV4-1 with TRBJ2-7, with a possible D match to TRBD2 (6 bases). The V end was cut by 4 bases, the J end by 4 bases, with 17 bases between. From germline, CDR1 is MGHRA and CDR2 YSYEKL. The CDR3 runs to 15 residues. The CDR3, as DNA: TGCGCCAGCAGCCCTTGGCAAGGCGGGGTTTACGAGCAGTACTTC. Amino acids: CASSPWQGGVYEQYF.

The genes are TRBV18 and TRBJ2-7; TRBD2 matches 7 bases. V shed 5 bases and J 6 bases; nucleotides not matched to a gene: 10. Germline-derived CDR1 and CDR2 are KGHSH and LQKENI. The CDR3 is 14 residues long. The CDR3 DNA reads TGTGCCAGCTCAGGGGGGACTAATTCGGGCGAGCAGTACTTC. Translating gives CASSGGTNSGEQYF.

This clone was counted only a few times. CDR3 amino acids: CASSLAIYEQYF. The CDR3 coding sequence is TGTGCCAGCAGCTTGGCTATATACGAGCAGTACTTC. The chain combines TRBV5-8 with TRBJ2-7; D is unresolved. In germline, CDR1 is SGHTS, CDR2 YDEGEE. CDR3 length equals 12 residues. V was trimmed by 0 bases and J by 4 bases, leaving 5 bases between them.

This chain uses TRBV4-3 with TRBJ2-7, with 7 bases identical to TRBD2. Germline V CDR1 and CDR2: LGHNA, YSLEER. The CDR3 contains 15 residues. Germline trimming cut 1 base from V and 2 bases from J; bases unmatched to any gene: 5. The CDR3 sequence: CASSQGSGNTYEQYF. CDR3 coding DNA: TGCGCCAGCAGCCAAGGGAGCGGGAACACCTACGAGCAGTACTTC.

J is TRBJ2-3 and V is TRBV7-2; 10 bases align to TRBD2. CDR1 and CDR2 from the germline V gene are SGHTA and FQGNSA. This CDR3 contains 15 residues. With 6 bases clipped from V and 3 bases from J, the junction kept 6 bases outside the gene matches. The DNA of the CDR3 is TGTGCCAGCAGGCTTAGCGGGAGGCGGACAGATACGCAGTATTTT. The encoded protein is CASRLSGRRTDTQYF.

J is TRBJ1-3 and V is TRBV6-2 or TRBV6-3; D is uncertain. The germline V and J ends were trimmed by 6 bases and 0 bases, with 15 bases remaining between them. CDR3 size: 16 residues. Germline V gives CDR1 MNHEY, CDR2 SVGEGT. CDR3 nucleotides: TGTGCCAGCAGCCCCACGACACTGAACTCTGGAAACACCATATATTTT. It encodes CASSPTTLNSGNTIYF.

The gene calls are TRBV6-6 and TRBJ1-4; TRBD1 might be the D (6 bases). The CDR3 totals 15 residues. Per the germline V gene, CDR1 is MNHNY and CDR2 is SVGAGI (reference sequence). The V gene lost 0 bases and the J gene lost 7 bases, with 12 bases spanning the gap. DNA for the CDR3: TGTGCCAGCAGTTACTCGGGAGGGGGGGGTGAAAAACTGTTTTTT. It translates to CASSYSGGGGEKLFF.

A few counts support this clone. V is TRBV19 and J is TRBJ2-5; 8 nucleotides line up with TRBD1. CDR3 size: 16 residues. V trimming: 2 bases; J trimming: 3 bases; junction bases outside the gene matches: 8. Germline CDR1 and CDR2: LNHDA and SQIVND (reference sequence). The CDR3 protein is CASSIFQGAKEETQYF. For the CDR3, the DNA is TGTGCCAGTAGTATATTTCAGGGGGCGAAAGAAGAGACCCAGTACTTC.

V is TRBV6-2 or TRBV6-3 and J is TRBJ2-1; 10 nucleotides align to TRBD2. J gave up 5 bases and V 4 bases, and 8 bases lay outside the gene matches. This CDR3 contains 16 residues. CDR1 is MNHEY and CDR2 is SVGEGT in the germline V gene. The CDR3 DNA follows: TGTGCCAGCAGTTGGACCGGGACTAGCGTCAACAATGAGCAGTTCTTC. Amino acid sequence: CASSWTGTSVNNEQFF.

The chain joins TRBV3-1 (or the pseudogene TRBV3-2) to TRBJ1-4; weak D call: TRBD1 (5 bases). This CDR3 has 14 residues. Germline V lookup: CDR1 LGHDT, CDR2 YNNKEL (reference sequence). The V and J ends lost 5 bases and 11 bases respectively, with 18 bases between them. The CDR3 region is CASSAGLGDVKLFF. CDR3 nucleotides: TGTGCCAGCAGCGCGGGACTGGGGGATGTTAAACTGTTTTTT.

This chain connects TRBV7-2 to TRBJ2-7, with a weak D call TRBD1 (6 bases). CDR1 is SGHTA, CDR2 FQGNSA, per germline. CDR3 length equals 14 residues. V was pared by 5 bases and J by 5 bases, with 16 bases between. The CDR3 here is CASSPGTPRDEQYF. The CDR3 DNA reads TGTGCCAGCAGCCCCGGGACACCCAGGGACGAGCAGTACTTC.

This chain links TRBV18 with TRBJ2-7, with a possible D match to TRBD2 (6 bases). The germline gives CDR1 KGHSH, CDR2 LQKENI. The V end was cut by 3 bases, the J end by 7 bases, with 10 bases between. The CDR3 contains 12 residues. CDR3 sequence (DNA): TGTGCCAGCTCACCGGGGACTGGTGAGCAGTACTTC. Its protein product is CASSPGTGEQYF.

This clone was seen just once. The CDR3 is CASSDAGGVHTGELFF. The CDR3, as DNA: TGTGCCAGCAGTGACGCGGGGGGGGTGCACACCGGGGAGCTGTTTTTT. The V gene is TRBV2, the J gene TRBJ2-2, with 9 nucleotides matching TRBD2. Germline CDR1 SNHLY, CDR2 FYNNEI. This CDR3 has 16 amino acids. The V gene end was trimmed by 3 bases and the J gene end by 3 bases; junction bases not matched to a gene: 5.

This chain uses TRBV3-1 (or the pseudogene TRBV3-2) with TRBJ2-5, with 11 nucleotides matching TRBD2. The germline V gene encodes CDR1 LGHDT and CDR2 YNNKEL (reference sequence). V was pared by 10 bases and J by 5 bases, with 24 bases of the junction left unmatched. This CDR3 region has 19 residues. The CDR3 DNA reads TGTGCCACCTACGGGACTAGCGGCTTGAAGCCGAACACAAGGGAGACCCAGTACTTC. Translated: CATYGTSGLKPNTRETQYF.